These 9 T cell receptor beta chains originate from one sample sequenced in a study of blood T cell repertoires in COVID-19. The repertoire was sequenced with immunoSEQ multiplex PCR; TCRdb's copy has only in-frame clones and lacks some. The repertoire includes some 250,000 clones, about 90% of them detected once, and 3% to 4% sits in the top ten. Input material: PBMCs or T cells enriched from blood (not recorded which). These receptors were obtained from a woman under 40 with acute COVID-19.

This clone has a handful of counts. The CDR3 DNA reads TGCGCCAGCACCAAGGAACCGGGACTCGAAATCTACGAGCAGTACTTC. Amino acids: CASTKEPGLEIYEQYF. J is TRBJ2-7 and V is TRBV5-1; D might be TRBD2 (6 bases). V was cut by 6 bases and J by 3 bases, with 22 bases left in between. Germline lookup yields CDR1 SGHRS and CDR2 YFSETQ. The CDR3 sequence is 16 residues long.

The V and J genes are TRBV30 and TRBJ1-5; D is undetermined. This CDR3 has 13 amino acids. Germline V gives CDR1 GTSNPN, CDR2 SVGIG (reference sequence). V dropped 2 bases and J dropped 8 bases, with 13 bases sitting between them. CDR3 region: CAWSISREKPQHF. The DNA of the CDR3 is TGTGCCTGGAGTATATCGAGGGAGAAGCCCCAGCATTTT.

V usage is TRBV19 and J usage is TRBJ1-1, with D possibly matching TRBD1 (5 bases). Germline V gene sequence: CDR1 LNHDA, CDR2 SQIVND (reference sequence). V was clipped by 0 bases and J by 3 bases, with 8 bases between them. The CDR3 has 14 residues. CDR3 sequence: CASSIDRVDTEAFF. The CDR3 DNA reads as TGTGCCAGTAGTATAGACAGGGTAGACACTGAAGCTTTCTTT.

This clone was seen a handful of times. This sequence joins TRBV4-1 and TRBJ2-1; 7 bases line up with TRBD1. After removal of 3 bases from V and 5 bases from J, the junction contained 10 bases not matched to a gene. Germline CDR1 MGHRA, CDR2 YSYEKL. The CDR3 consists of 16 residues. The CDR3 reads CASSQADRSLHNEQFF. The CDR3 DNA sequence: TGCGCCAGCAGCCAGGCGGACAGGAGCCTCCACAATGAGCAGTTCTTC.

The rearrangement joins TRBV5-8 to TRBJ2-1; TRBD2 might be the D (5 bases). V lost 2 bases and J 8 bases, leaving 8 bases between the germline ends. The CDR3 runs 12 residues. CDR1 and CDR2 (germline): SGHTS, YDEGEE. CDR3 in amino acids: CASSLMRDEQFF. CDR3 DNA sequence: TGTGCCAGCAGCTTAATGCGGGATGAGCAGTTCTTC.

The gene calls are TRBV5-1 and TRBJ1-4; tentative D call: TRBD1 (6 bases). The ends were cut back, 4 bases at V and 6 bases at J, with 13 bases in the middle. Germline V lookup: CDR1 SGHRS, CDR2 YFSETQ. This CDR3 region has 14 residues. The CDR3 DNA reads TGCGCCAGCAGCATCGGGACACTCTATGAAAAACTGTTTTTT. Its translation: CASSIGTLYEKLFF.

The chain couples TRBV9 to TRBJ2-2, with TRBD2 identical over 15 bases. Germline loops: CDR1 SGDLS, CDR2 YYNGEE. The CDR3 length is 16 residues. The V gene end was trimmed by 4 bases and the J gene end by 5 bases; junction bases not matched to a gene: 3. The CDR3 DNA reads as TGTGCCAGCAGCTCCGGACTAGCGGGGGGGACCGGGGAGCTGTTTTTT. It encodes CASSSGLAGGTGELFF. Full variable domain (missing parts from reference TRBV9 and TRBJ2-2): DSGVTQTPKHLITATGQRVTLRCSPRSGDLSVYWYQQSLDQGLQFLIQYYNGEERAKGNILERFSAQQFPDLHSELNLSSLELGDSALYFCASSSGLAGGTGELFFGEGSRLTVL.

This clone is a singleton in its sample. In nucleotides, the CDR3 is TGCAGCGTTGACCGGAAAGCCGGAGGGAACACTGAAGCTTTCTTT. Translation: CSVDRKAGGNTEAFF. The chain couples TRBV29-1 to TRBJ1-1; D not certain. The CDR3 is 15 residues long. Germline CDR1 is SQVTM and CDR2 is ANQGSEA. V was cut by 3 bases and J by 1 base, with 15 bases left in between.

This clone has just one count. CDR3 region: CATNRGGSNQPQHF. In DNA form, the CDR3 reads TGTGCCACCAACAGGGGAGGAAGCAATCAGCCCCAGCATTTT. This sequence joins TRBV2 and TRBJ1-5; 7 positions agree with TRBD1. The V segment lost 10 bases and the J segment 1 base; nucleotides outside the gene matches: 7. Germline-derived CDR1 and CDR2 are SNHLY and FYNNEI. The CDR3 is 14 amino acids.